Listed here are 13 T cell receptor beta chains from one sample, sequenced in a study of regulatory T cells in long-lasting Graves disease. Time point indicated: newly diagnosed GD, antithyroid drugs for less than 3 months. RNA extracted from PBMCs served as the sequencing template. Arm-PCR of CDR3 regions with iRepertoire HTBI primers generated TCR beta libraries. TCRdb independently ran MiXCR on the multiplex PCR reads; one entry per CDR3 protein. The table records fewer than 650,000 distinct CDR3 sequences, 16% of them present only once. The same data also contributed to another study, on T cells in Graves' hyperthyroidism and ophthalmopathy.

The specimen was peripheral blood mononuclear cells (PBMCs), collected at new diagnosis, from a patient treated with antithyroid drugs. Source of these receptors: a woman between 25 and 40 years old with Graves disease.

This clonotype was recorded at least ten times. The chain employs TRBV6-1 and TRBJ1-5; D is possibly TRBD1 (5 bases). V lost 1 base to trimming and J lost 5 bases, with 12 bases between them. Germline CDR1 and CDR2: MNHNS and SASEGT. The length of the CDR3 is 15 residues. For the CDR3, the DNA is TGTGCCAGCAGTGAAGGCGAAGGGGCCTATCAGCCCCAGCATTTT. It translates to CASSEGEGAYQPQHF.

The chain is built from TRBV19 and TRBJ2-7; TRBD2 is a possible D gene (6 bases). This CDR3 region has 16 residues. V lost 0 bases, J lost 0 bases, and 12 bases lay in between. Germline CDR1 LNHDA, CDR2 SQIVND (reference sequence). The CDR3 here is CASSIDRAGSSYEQYF. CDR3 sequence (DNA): TGTGCCAGTAGTATAGATCGCGCGGGGAGCTCCTACGAGCAGTACTTC.

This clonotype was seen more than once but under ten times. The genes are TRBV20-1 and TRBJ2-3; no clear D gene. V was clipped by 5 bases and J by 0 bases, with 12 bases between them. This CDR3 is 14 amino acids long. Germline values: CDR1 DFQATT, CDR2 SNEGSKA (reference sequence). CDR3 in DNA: TGCAGTGCTCGTTACACCCGAAGCACAGATACGCAGTATTTT. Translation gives CSARYTRSTDTQYF.

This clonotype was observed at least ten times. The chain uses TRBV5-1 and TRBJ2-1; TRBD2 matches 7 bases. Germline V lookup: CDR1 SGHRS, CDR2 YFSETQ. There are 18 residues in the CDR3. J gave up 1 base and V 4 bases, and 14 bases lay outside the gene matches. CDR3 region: CASSPLPSSGISYNEQFF. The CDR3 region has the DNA TGCGCCAGCAGCCCGCTTCCTTCGAGCGGGATATCCTACAATGAGCAGTTCTTC.

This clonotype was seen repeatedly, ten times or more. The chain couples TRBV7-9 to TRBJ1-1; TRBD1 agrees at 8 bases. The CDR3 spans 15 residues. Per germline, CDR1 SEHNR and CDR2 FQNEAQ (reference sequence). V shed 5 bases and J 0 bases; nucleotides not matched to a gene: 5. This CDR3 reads CASSEYRGMNTEAFF. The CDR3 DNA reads TGTGCCAGCAGCGAATACAGGGGGATGAACACTGAAGCTTTCTTT.

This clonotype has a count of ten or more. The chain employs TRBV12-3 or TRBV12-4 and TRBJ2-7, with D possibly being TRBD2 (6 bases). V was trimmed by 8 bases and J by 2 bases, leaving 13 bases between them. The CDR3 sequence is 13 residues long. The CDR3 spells CASGGTDPYEQYF. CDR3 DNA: TGTGCCAGCGGGGGGACGGACCCCTACGAGCAGTACTTC.

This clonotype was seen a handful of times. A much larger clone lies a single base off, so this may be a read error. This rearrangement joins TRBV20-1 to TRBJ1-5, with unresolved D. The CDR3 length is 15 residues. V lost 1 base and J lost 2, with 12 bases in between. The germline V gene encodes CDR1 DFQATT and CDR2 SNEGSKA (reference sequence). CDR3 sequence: CSARVGSNGNQPQHF. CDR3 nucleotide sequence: TGCAGTGCTAGAGTCGGGAGCAACGGCAATCAGCCCCAGCATTTT.

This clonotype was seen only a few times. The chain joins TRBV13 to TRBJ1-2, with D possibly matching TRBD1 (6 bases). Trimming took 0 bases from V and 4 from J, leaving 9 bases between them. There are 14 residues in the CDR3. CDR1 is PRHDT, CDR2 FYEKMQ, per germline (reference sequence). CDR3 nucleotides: TGTGCCAGCAGCTTAGGCGGGACAACCTATGGCTACACCTTC. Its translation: CASSLGGTTYGYTF.

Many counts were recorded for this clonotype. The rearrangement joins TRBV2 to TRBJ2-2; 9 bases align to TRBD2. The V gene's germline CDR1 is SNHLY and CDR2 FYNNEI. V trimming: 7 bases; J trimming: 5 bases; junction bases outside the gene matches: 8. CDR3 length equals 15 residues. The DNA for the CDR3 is TGTGCCAGCACCCAAACGCTAGCGGGAACCGGGGAGCTGTTTTTT. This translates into CASTQTLAGTGELFF.

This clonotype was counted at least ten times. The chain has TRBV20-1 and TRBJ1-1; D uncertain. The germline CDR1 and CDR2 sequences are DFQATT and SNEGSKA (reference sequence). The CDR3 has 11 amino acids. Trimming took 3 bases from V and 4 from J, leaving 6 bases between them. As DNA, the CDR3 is TGCAGTGCTAGTGAGCGCACTGAAGCTTTCTTT. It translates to CSASERTEAFF.

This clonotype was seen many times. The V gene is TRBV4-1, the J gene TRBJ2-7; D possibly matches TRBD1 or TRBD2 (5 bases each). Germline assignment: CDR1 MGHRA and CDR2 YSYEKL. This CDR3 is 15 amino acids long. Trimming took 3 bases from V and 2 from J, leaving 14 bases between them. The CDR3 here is CASSQTGTVAYEQYF. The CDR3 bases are TGCGCCAGCAGCCAGACCGGGACGGTCGCCTACGAGCAGTACTTC.

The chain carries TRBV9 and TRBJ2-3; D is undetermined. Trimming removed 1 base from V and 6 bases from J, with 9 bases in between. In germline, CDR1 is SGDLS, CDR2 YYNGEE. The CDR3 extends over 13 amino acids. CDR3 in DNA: TGTGCCAGCAGCGTATGGAAAGAGGATACGCAGTATTTT. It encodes CASSVWKEDTQYF.

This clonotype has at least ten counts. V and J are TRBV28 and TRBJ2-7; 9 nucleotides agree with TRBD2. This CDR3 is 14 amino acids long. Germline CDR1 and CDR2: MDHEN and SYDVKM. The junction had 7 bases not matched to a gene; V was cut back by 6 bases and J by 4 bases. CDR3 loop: CASSLTSGKYEQYF. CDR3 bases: TGTGCCAGCAGCCTGACTAGCGGAAAGTACGAGCAGTACTTC.